One and the same sample provided the 26 T cell receptor beta chains below, sequenced in a study of blood T cell repertoires in COVID-19. Some clones are missing from TCRdb's copy, which holds only in-frame ones; the method was immunoSEQ multiplex PCR. This table holds 170,000 or so clones, around 87% found once. The sequenced material came from peripheral blood. These TCRs come from a man aged 40-49 years with active or convalescent COVID-19.

The chain is built from TRBV6-4 and TRBJ2-3; D is possibly TRBD1 (5 bases). With 4 bases removed from V and 0 bases from J, the gap between germline ends came to 11 bases. This CDR3 has 15 amino acids. Germline V CDR1 and CDR2: MRHNA, SNTAGT. In nucleotides, the CDR3 is TGTGCCAGCAGTGTGGGCAGGGCGAGCACAGATACGCAGTATTTT. Translating it yields CASSVGRASTDTQYF.

The chain recombines TRBV11-2 with TRBJ2-1, with TRBD2 identical over 9 bases. With V trimmed by 2 bases and J by 4 bases, 0 bases remained unmatched. The CDR3 runs 14 residues. Germline-derived CDR1 and CDR2 are SGHAT and FQNNGV. This CDR3 is CASSLSGGYNEQFF. CDR3 nucleotide sequence: TGTGCCAGCAGCTTAAGCGGGGGGTACAATGAGCAGTTCTTC.

This clone was seen more than once but under ten times. The gene calls are TRBV4-2 and TRBJ1-1; D is uncertain. This CDR3 region has 16 residues. Trimming shortened V by 5 bases and J by 6 bases, and 22 bases separated the two germline ends. Germline assignment: CDR1 LGHNA and CDR2 YNFKEQ. CDR3 in DNA: TGTGCCAGCAGCGAGAACGCCGTCCGGGTAGGAGCTGAAGCTTTCTTT. Its translation: CASSENAVRVGAEAFF.

The chain carries TRBV18 and TRBJ1-2; 10 bases map to TRBD1. J gave up 0 bases and V 3 bases, and 4 bases lay outside the gene matches. The CDR3 extends over 16 amino acids. Germline CDR1 KGHSH, CDR2 LQKENI. CDR3 sequence: CASSPGQGTTNYGYTF. The CDR3 bases are TGTGCCAGCTCACCGGGACAGGGGACCACTAACTATGGCTACACCTTC.

This chain uses TRBV10-3 with TRBJ1-2; 7 nucleotides align to TRBD1. CDR1 is ENHRY and CDR2 is SYGVKD in the germline V gene. The length of the CDR3 is 15 residues. J gave up 9 bases and V 6 bases, and 16 bases lay outside the gene matches. CDR3 bases: TGTGCCATCAGGGCCACCGGGACAGCAGGGAACCGCTACACCTTC. Its protein product is CAIRATGTAGNRYTF.

This rearrangement joins TRBV14 to TRBJ2-4; 12 nucleotides match TRBD1. Germline V gives CDR1 SGHDN, CDR2 FVKESK. V shed 1 base and J 10 bases; nucleotides not matched to a gene: 14. The CDR3 spans 18 residues. In nucleotides, the CDR3 is TGTGCCAGCAGCCAAGCCCTTGGCGGGACAGGGGGCTCAGGGATTCAGTACTTC. Translation: CASSQALGGTGGSGIQYF.

The chain combines TRBV5-1 with TRBJ2-2; 12 bases are shared with TRBD2. The germline V gene encodes CDR1 SGHRS and CDR2 YFSETQ. This CDR3 is 18 amino acids long. The trim removed 4 bases at V and 0 bases at J, leaving 7 bases unmatched. The CDR3 DNA sequence: TGCGCCAGCAGCCTGCTAGCGGGGGGGCCCGCGAACACCGGGGAGCTGTTTTTT. This encodes CASSLLAGGPANTGELFF. The variable domain in full, completed from reference TRBV5-1 and TRBJ2-2, reads KAGVTQTPRYLIKTRGQQVTLSCSPISGHRSVSWYQQTPGQGLQFLFEYFSETQRNKGNFPGRFSGRQFSNSRSEMNVSTLELGDSALYLCASSLLAGGPANTGELFFGEGSRLTVL.

V and J are TRBV5-1 and TRBJ1-1, with 7 bases that match TRBD1. Per germline, CDR1 SGHRS and CDR2 YFSETQ. The CDR3 has 15 residues. The V gene end was trimmed by 0 bases and the J gene end by 5 bases; junction bases not matched to a gene: 7. CDR3 amino acids: CASSLALTGRTEAFF. DNA of the CDR3: TGCGCCAGCAGCTTGGCTCTGACAGGGCGAACTGAAGCTTTCTTT.

The chain employs TRBV6-5 and TRBJ2-1, with 7 bases aligning to TRBD1. V lost 6 bases, J lost 5 bases, and 4 bases stayed unmatched. The CDR3 has 13 amino acids. In germline, CDR1 is MNHEY, CDR2 SVGAGI. The CDR3 nucleotides read TGTGCCAGCAGCCCCCAGGGGGACAATGAGCAGTTCTTC. It specifies CASSPQGDNEQFF.

This chain connects TRBV4-2 to TRBJ1-5; TRBD1 matches at 11 bases. Germline lookup yields CDR1 LGHNA and CDR2 YNFKEQ. The CDR3 is made up of 18 amino acids. Trimming took 1 base from V and 2 from J; bases not matched to a gene: 7. DNA for the CDR3: TGTGCCAGCAGCCAAGGTGGACAGGGGGCGTATGGCAATCAGCCCCAGCATTTT. Its translation is CASSQGGQGAYGNQPQHF.

This clone was picked up a small number of times. This chain connects TRBV10-1 to TRBJ2-2; D is ambiguous. The V end was cut by 7 bases, the J end by 4 bases, with 10 bases between. The CDR3 is 13 residues long. The V gene's germline CDR1 is WNHNN and CDR2 SYGVQD (reference sequence). The CDR3 loop reads CASTETPTGELFF. In nucleotides, the CDR3 is TGCGCCAGCACAGAGACACCCACCGGGGAGCTGTTTTTT.

This clone was recorded once. The rearrangement joins TRBV27 to TRBJ1-1, with D hard to call. The CDR3 loop spans 14 amino acids. Germline lookup yields CDR1 MNHEY and CDR2 SMNVEV (reference sequence). V was pared by 2 bases and J by 5 bases, with 12 bases between. The CDR3 loop reads CASSLGRVRTEAFF. The CDR3 DNA reads as TGTGCCAGCAGTTTAGGGAGGGTTCGGACTGAAGCTTTCTTT.

This clone appeared once. J is TRBJ2-7 and V is TRBV10-3; D unclear. CDR1 is ENHRY, CDR2 SYGVKD, per germline. V lost 7 bases and J 0 bases, leaving 10 bases between the germline ends. The CDR3 is 13 amino acids. The CDR3 DNA is TGTGCCATCACAACGTCCAGCTCCTACGAGCAGTACTTC. It specifies CAITTSSSYEQYF.

The gene calls are TRBV11-2 and TRBJ1-2; 9 bases are shared with TRBD1. V shed 2 bases, J shed 6 bases, and the junction held 4 bases outside the gene matches. Per the germline V gene, CDR1 is SGHAT and CDR2 is FQNNGV. The CDR3 loop spans 14 amino acids. DNA of the CDR3: TGTGCCAGCAGCTTAAACCGGGACAGGGATGGCTACACCTTC. This translates into CASSLNRDRDGYTF.

The chain couples TRBV7-2 to TRBJ1-4; 7 bases are shared with TRBD1. The CDR3 is made up of 15 amino acids. V trimming: 1 base; J trimming: 5 bases; junction bases outside the gene matches: 4. CDR1 is SGHTA, CDR2 FQGNSA, per germline. Here the CDR3 reads CASSLVSRGNEKLFF. In nucleotides, the CDR3 is TGTGCCAGCAGCTTAGTCTCCAGGGGGAATGAAAAACTGTTTTTT.

V usage is TRBV27 and J usage is TRBJ2-6, with D possibly matching TRBD1 (5 bases). Deletions cut 0 bases from V and 2 bases from J, with 8 bases between. The CDR3 is made up of 16 amino acids. The germline gives CDR1 MNHEY, CDR2 SMNVEV (reference sequence). CDR3 nucleotides: TGTGCCAGCAGTTTATCGTCAGGGCCTGGGGCCAACGTCCTGACTTTC. Translated, it gives CASSLSSGPGANVLTF.

J is TRBJ2-3 and V is TRBV5-6; possible D gene TRBD2, 6 bases. The CDR3 covers 15 residues. CDR1 and CDR2 (germline): SGHDT, YYEEEE. Trimming stripped 3 bases from V and 2 bases from J, with 13 bases between. CDR3 nucleotide sequence: TGTGCCAGCAGCTCCGGGGGACCACACACAGATACGCAGTATTTT. Translating gives CASSSGGPHTDTQYF.

This chain links TRBV9 with TRBJ1-6, with 9 bases matching TRBD1. In germline, CDR1 is SGDLS, CDR2 YYNGEE. V lost 0 bases to trimming and J lost 9 bases; unmatched junction nucleotides: 4. This CDR3 contains 15 residues. CDR3 in amino acids: CASSVGTGASSPLHF. In nucleotides, the CDR3 is TGTGCCAGCAGCGTAGGGACAGGGGCCAGTTCACCCCTCCACTTT.

V and J are TRBV28 and TRBJ2-7, with 7 bases that match TRBD1. J gave up 0 bases and V 7 bases, and 9 bases lay outside the gene matches. The V gene's germline CDR1 is MDHEN and CDR2 SYDVKM. The CDR3 runs to 15 residues. CDR3 coding DNA: TGTGCCAGCAAACCTACAGGGGTGATCTCCTACGAGCAGTACTTC. Encoded protein: CASKPTGVISYEQYF.

The V call is TRBV7-3, the J call TRBJ2-3; 10 bases line up with TRBD2. Germline V gene lookup returns CDR1 SGHTA and CDR2 FQGTGA. This CDR3 comprises 18 residues. Germline trimming cut 4 bases from V and 6 bases from J; bases unmatched to any gene: 16. The CDR3 region is CASSSLLTSGPFWDTQYF. CDR3 nucleotides: TGTGCCAGCAGCTCCCTTCTGACTAGCGGGCCTTTCTGGGATACGCAGTATTTT.

This clone was recorded only once. This sequence joins TRBV18 and TRBJ1-1, with 7 bases matching TRBD1. The V gene's germline CDR1 is KGHSH and CDR2 LQKENI. The trim removed 3 bases at V and 3 bases at J, leaving 7 bases unmatched. The CDR3 spans 15 residues. CDR3 amino acids: CASSPPPDRDTEAFF. In nucleotides, the CDR3 is TGTGCCAGCTCACCCCCCCCAGACAGGGACACTGAAGCTTTCTTT.

The CDR3 loop is CASSLDQPGQRYF. In nucleotides, the CDR3 is TGTGCCAGCAGCCTAGACCAGCCGGGACAACGGTACTTC. The rearrangement joins TRBV5-6 to TRBJ2-5, with a tentative D call TRBD1 (6 bases). Germline CDR1 and CDR2: SGHDT and YYEEEE. CDR3 length equals 13 residues. V lost 4 bases to trimming and J lost 13 bases, with 20 bases between them.

With respect to this clone: This same CDR3 is encoded by further DNA sequences in the sample. This sequence joins TRBV18 and TRBJ2-5, with TRBD1 matching over 7 bases. CDR1 is KGHSH and CDR2 is LQKENI in the germline V gene. Trimming cost V 3 bases and J 1 base; bases outside gene matches: 2. This CDR3 has 14 residues. DNA for the CDR3: TGTGCCAGCTCACCTCGGGACAGCCAAGAGACCCAGTACTTC. Translation gives CASSPRDSQETQYF.

The chain recombines TRBV12-1 with TRBJ2-4; TRBD1 is the table's D call, not checked against the DNA. TRBV12-1 is reported as a pseudogene. CDR3 length: 14 residues. CDR3 residues: CASSFHRVQNIQYF. CDR3 DNA sequence: TGTGCCAGCAGCTTCCACAGGGTCCAAAACATTCAGTACTTC.

The V call is TRBV30, the J call TRBJ2-7; no firm D call. The CDR3 length is 12 residues. Trimming cost V 1 base and J 3 bases, with 7 bases left between them. The germline V gene encodes CDR1 GTSNPN and CDR2 SVGIG (reference sequence). DNA for the CDR3: TGTGCCTGGAGTGAAGCTAACTACGAGCAGTACTTC. Protein product: CAWSEANYEQYF.

V is TRBV5-1 and J is TRBJ2-3; D is unclear. CDR1 SGHRS and CDR2 YFSETQ come from the germline V gene. The CDR3 totals 15 residues. V was cut by 3 bases and J by 3 bases, with 14 bases left in between. The CDR3 sequence: CASSWSAGVTDTQYF. DNA of the CDR3: TGCGCCAGCAGCTGGAGCGCCGGTGTGACAGATACGCAGTATTTT.